Following are 26 T cell receptor beta chains from one sample sequenced in a study of post-analysis software for immune sequencing data. Study-wide results and limits: Patients carried several TRBV segments more frequently than controls did, and TRBV5-6, TRBV5-1 and TRBV20-1 were among them.

No antigen is known for these receptors. Unique molecular identifiers tagged the TCR beta cDNA libraries. TCRdb independently ran MiXCR on the PCR reads; one entry per CDR3 protein. The table lists about 560,000 distinct CDR3 sequences, around 47% of them singletons, with under 2% in the top ten. Specimen: blood. The receptor set was obtained from a girl between 10 and 17 years old with multiple sclerosis.

This clonotype was found a few times. This chain joins TRBV5-1 and TRBJ2-7; 12 positions agree with TRBD1. Trimming at V came to 4 bases and at J to 4 bases, leaving 9 bases not matched to a gene. Looked up from germline, CDR1 is SGHRS and CDR2 is YFSETQ. The CDR3 extends over 16 amino acids. CDR3 protein: CASSLSLGQGAYEQYF. For the CDR3, the DNA is TGCGCCAGCAGCCTTTCACTGGGACAGGGGGCGTACGAGCAGTACTTC.

The chain joins TRBV11-2 to TRBJ1-2, with TRBD1 identical over 7 bases. The CDR3 spans 16 residues. V was clipped by 0 bases and J by 5 bases; unmatched bases: 9. Germline CDR1 is SGHAT and CDR2 is FQNNGV. The CDR3 reads CASSLDPAGGSYGYTF. Written as DNA, the CDR3 is TGTGCCAGCAGCTTAGACCCGGCAGGGGGTTCATATGGCTACACCTTC. Together with reference TRBV11-2 and TRBJ1-2, the CDR3 gives the full variable domain: EAGVAQSPRYKIIEKRQSVAFWCNPISGHATLYWYQQILGQGPKLLIQFQNNGVVDDSQLPKDRFSAERLKGVDSTLKIQPAKLEDSAVYLCASSLDPAGGSYGYTFGSGTRLTVV.

A few counts support this clonotype. The V call is TRBV12-3 or TRBV12-4, the J call TRBJ1-5; D is ambiguous. The CDR3 is 13 residues long. With 2 bases removed from V and 6 bases from J, the gap between germline ends came to 8 bases. The CDR3 region has the DNA TGTGCCAGCAGTTTATTTGGTCTTCAGCCCCAGCATTTT. Its protein is CASSLFGLQPQHF.

The chain employs TRBV5-1 and TRBJ2-3; a possible D gene is TRBD2 (6 bases). CDR3 length: 15 amino acids. Looked up from germline, CDR1 is SGHRS and CDR2 is YFSETQ. Trimming cost V 2 bases and J 0 bases, with 10 bases left between them. The CDR3 protein is CASSFGGTSTDTQYF. The CDR3 DNA reads TGCGCCAGCAGCTTCGGGGGAACTAGCACAGATACGCAGTATTTT.

J is TRBJ2-3 and V is TRBV10-3; tentative D call: TRBD2 (5 bases). Germline V gene sequence: CDR1 ENHRY, CDR2 SYGVKD. The germline V and J ends were trimmed by 5 bases and 11 bases, with 11 bases remaining between them. The CDR3 spans 11 residues. The CDR3 nucleotides read TGTGCCATCAGTCCGGGTCGGGAGCAGTATTTT. It yields the protein CAISPGREQYF.

The J gene is TRBJ2-5, the V gene TRBV12-3 or TRBV12-4, with D perhaps TRBD1 (7 bases). Trimming removed 4 bases at V and 5 bases at J, with 29 bases between. CDR3 size: 19 residues. The DNA for the CDR3 is TGTGCCAGCAGTTCCTATCTTGATCAGGGGGAGGATGGTGAGGAGACCCAGTACTTC. Translating it yields CASSSYLDQGEDGEETQYF.

The rearrangement links TRBV10-3 to TRBJ2-3; D remains ambiguous. Germline V lookup: CDR1 ENHRY, CDR2 SYGVKD. Deletions cut 8 bases from V and 0 bases from J, with 15 bases between. This CDR3 contains 15 residues. CDR3 residues: CAILEGSRSTDTQYF. DNA for the CDR3: TGTGCCATCTTAGAAGGCTCACGAAGCACAGATACGCAGTATTTT.

This chain connects TRBV7-2 to TRBJ2-1, with D possibly matching TRBD2 (6 bases). The CDR3 has 17 residues. Germline values: CDR1 SGHTA, CDR2 FQGNSA. Trimming took 5 bases from V and 3 from J, leaving 20 bases between them. The CDR3 region is CASSPGGTQRRYNEQFF. The CDR3 DNA follows: TGTGCCAGCAGCCCAGGAGGGACCCAACGGCGCTACAATGAGCAGTTCTTC.

The chain carries TRBV7-6 and TRBJ2-7, with D perhaps matching TRBD2 (5 bases). CDR3 size: 14 residues. Germline CDR1 reads SGHVS; CDR2 reads FNYEAQ. The V end lost 5 bases, the J end lost 5 bases, and 16 bases lay between the germline ends. The CDR3 region has the DNA TGTGCCAGCAGCACACAGACCTCGGGGAACGAGCAGTACTTC. Translation gives CASSTQTSGNEQYF.

The rearrangement links TRBV12-3 or TRBV12-4 to TRBJ2-3; the D is unclear. The CDR3 has 13 residues. V was clipped by 7 bases and J by 2 bases, with 10 bases between them. CDR3 loop: CASTEPYTDTQYF. The CDR3, as DNA: TGTGCCAGCACCGAGCCTTACACAGATACGCAGTATTTT.

J is TRBJ2-7 and V is TRBV12-3 or TRBV12-4; 9 positions agree with TRBD1. CDR3 length: 14 amino acids. The ends lost 5 bases at V and 5 bases at J; junction bases unmatched: 7. The CDR3 loop reads CASSPRTGEHEQYF. As DNA, the CDR3 is TGTGCCAGCAGTCCCCGGACAGGGGAACACGAGCAGTACTTC.

This clonotype was observed a few times. The V call is TRBV12-3 or TRBV12-4, the J call TRBJ2-7; 9 nucleotides match TRBD2. J was trimmed by 0 bases and V by 5 bases; bases with no gene match: 11. The CDR3 is made up of 17 amino acids. Here the CDR3 DNA reads TGTGCCAGCAGTCGCCGTTCTAGCGGGACCCACTCCTACGAGCAGTACTTC. Translation gives CASSRRSSGTHSYEQYF.

This clonotype was seen a few times. This sequence joins TRBV20-1 and TRBJ2-7; 8 bases are shared with TRBD1. This CDR3 contains 14 residues. The V gene's germline CDR1 is DFQATT and CDR2 SNEGSKA (reference sequence). V shed 4 bases, J shed 3 bases, and the junction held 8 bases outside the gene matches. This chain's CDR3 is CSAMSPGTGYEQYF. The DNA of the CDR3 is TGCAGTGCTATGTCCCCCGGGACAGGCTACGAGCAGTACTTC.

The V call is TRBV6-5, the J call TRBJ1-2; TRBD1 might be the D (5 bases). This CDR3 contains 14 residues. Germline V gene sequence: CDR1 MNHEY, CDR2 SVGAGI. Trimming removed 0 bases at V and 8 bases at J, with 13 bases between. CDR3 protein: CASSYSSPGRGYTF. In nucleotides, the CDR3 is TGTGCCAGCAGTTACTCGAGCCCAGGGCGAGGCTACACCTTC.

This clonotype was counted many times. The chain has TRBV6-6 and TRBJ2-3, with D possibly matching TRBD1 (5 bases). Trimming stripped 6 bases from V and 2 bases from J, with 15 bases between. This CDR3 has 15 residues. The germline gives CDR1 MNHNY, CDR2 SVGAGI (reference sequence). In DNA form, the CDR3 reads TGTGCCAGCAGCCCTCCCAGGGCGAACACAGATACGCAGTATTTT. The encoded protein is CASSPPRANTDTQYF.

This clonotype was detected a few times. The chain is built from TRBV12-3 or TRBV12-4 and TRBJ2-1; D call uncertain. The CDR3 totals 12 residues. The V end lost 7 bases, the J end lost 6 bases, and 10 bases lay between the germline ends. CDR3 coding DNA: TGTGCCAGCAATCTTGGCGGCAATGAGCAGTTCTTC. Amino acid sequence: CASNLGGNEQFF.

This clonotype has only a few counts. The genes are TRBV5-1 and TRBJ2-7; D possibly uses TRBD1 or TRBD2 (6 bases each). The V end was cut by 3 bases, the J end by 2 bases, with 12 bases between. The CDR3 is 14 residues long. The germline V gene encodes CDR1 SGHRS and CDR2 YFSETQ. CDR3 region: CASSWGDKPYEQYF. In DNA form, the CDR3 reads TGCGCCAGCAGCTGGGGGGACAAGCCCTACGAGCAGTACTTC.

The chain couples TRBV29-1 to TRBJ1-2; 11 positions match TRBD1. With V trimmed by 5 bases and J by 7 bases, 3 bases remained unmatched. CDR1 and CDR2 from the germline V gene are SQVTM and ANQGSEA. The length of the CDR3 is 12 residues. This CDR3 is CSVPDRGLGYTF. CDR3 in DNA: TGCAGCGTTCCGGACAGGGGGCTTGGCTACACCTTC.

The chain uses TRBV5-6 and TRBJ1-1; D remains ambiguous. The V end lost 2 bases, the J end lost 8 bases, and 10 bases lay between the germline ends. The CDR3 length is 12 residues. CDR1 is SGHDT, CDR2 YYEEEE, per germline. The CDR3 coding sequence is TGTGCCAGCAGCTTCCCATCGGGGGAAGCTTTCTTT. Its translation: CASSFPSGEAFF.

The gene calls are TRBV12-3 or TRBV12-4 and TRBJ2-7, with 7 bases lining up with TRBD2. With V trimmed by 0 bases and J by 0 bases, 2 bases remained unmatched. CDR3 size: 15 residues. CDR3 loop: CASSLAGLNSYEQYF. As DNA, the CDR3 is TGTGCCAGCAGTTTAGCGGGACTAAACTCCTACGAGCAGTACTTC.

Ten or more counts support this clonotype. V gene TRBV6-1 combines with J gene TRBJ2-7; D is possibly TRBD1 or TRBD2 (5 bases each). From germline, CDR1 is MNHNS and CDR2 SASEGT. Trimming pared 6 bases from V and 4 bases from J, leaving 16 bases between. The length of the CDR3 is 14 residues. CDR3 DNA: TGTGCCAGCAGCGATACCGGGACCAGTTACGAGCAGTACTTC. This translates into CASSDTGTSYEQYF.

V usage is TRBV12-3 or TRBV12-4 and J usage is TRBJ2-1, with 8 positions matching TRBD2. The ends lost 3 bases at V and 0 bases at J; junction bases unmatched: 4. The CDR3 consists of 16 residues. The CDR3 DNA reads as TGTGCCAGCAGTTTTCTAGCGGGTGGCTCCTACAATGAGCAGTTCTTC. Translating it yields CASSFLAGGSYNEQFF.

This clonotype was counted between two and nine times. The rearrangement links TRBV5-1 to TRBJ2-6; D is unclear. Between the trimmed V and J ends, which lost 1 base and 2 bases, there was a span of 7 bases. This CDR3 region has 15 residues. The germline CDR1 and CDR2 sequences are SGHRS and YFSETQ. The CDR3 protein is CASSLNQPGANVLTF. CDR3 DNA sequence: TGCGCCAGCAGCTTGAACCAGCCTGGGGCCAACGTCCTGACTTTC.

The CDR3 DNA sequence: TGTGCCAGCAGGATACCGGGACAGCCCACAGATACGCAGTATTTT. The encoded protein is CASRIPGQPTDTQYF. The rearrangement joins TRBV6-1 to TRBJ2-3, with 7 bases fitting TRBD1. V dropped 6 bases and J dropped 2; count of bases not matched to a gene: 8. Germline CDR1 reads MNHNS; CDR2 reads SASEGT. The CDR3 loop spans 15 amino acids.

This clonotype has only a few counts. This chain uses TRBV4-1 with TRBJ2-7, with 12 bases matching TRBD2. The CDR3 is 15 amino acids. Germline V lookup: CDR1 MGHRA, CDR2 YSYEKL. After removal of 4 bases from V and 6 bases from J, the junction contained 7 bases not matched to a gene. The CDR3 nucleotides are TGCGCCAGCAGCCGAACGACTAGCGGGAGTGGCGAGCAGTACTTC. Residues: CASSRTTSGSGEQYF.

The chain couples TRBV9 to TRBJ2-3; 11 nucleotides match TRBD2. Germline lookup yields CDR1 SGDLS and CDR2 YYNGEE. The CDR3 length is 16 residues. V dropped 4 bases and J dropped 2; count of bases not matched to a gene: 6. CDR3 DNA: TGTGCCAGCAGCATACGACTAGCGGGACCCACAGATACGCAGTATTTT. This gives the protein CASSIRLAGPTDTQYF.